These 25 T cell receptor beta chains came from one sample sequenced in a study of control samples from healthy donors and cancer patients. Libraries were prepared by immunoSEQ multiplex PCR; TCRdb keeps only in-frame clonotypes and omits some of them. The sample lists over 150,000 clones, roughly 94% occurring once. What was sequenced was PBMCs. Receptors originate from a man aged 60 to 69 with colorectal cancer.

About this clone itself: Other nucleotide sequences from this sample produce the same CDR3. The J gene is TRBJ2-6, the V gene TRBV19; the D call may be TRBD1 or TRBD2 (6 bases each). The germline gives CDR1 LNHDA, CDR2 SQIVND (reference sequence). CDR3 length: 15 amino acids. Between the trimmed V and J ends, which lost 5 bases and 4 bases, there was a span of 12 bases. CDR3 residues: CASSLGGSGANVLTF. CDR3 sequence (DNA): TGTGCCAGTAGTCTGGGGGGCAGCGGGGCCAACGTCCTGACTTTC.

The chain carries TRBV7-9 and TRBJ2-1; 9 bases are shared with TRBD1. The germline CDR1 and CDR2 sequences are SEHNR and FQNEAQ (reference sequence). V dropped 0 bases and J dropped 6; count of bases not matched to a gene: 9. This CDR3 has 17 residues. The CDR3, as DNA: TGTGCCAGCAGCTTAGCTGGACAGGGGAAAGGTGGCAATGAGCAGTTCTTC. Residues: CASSLAGQGKGGNEQFF.

This clone showed up just once. The J gene is TRBJ1-4, the V gene TRBV19; D is undetermined. Germline CDR1 is LNHDA and CDR2 is SQIVND (reference sequence). This CDR3 region has 13 residues. The V end was cut by 0 bases, the J end by 11 bases, with 10 bases between. The CDR3 DNA sequence: TGTGCCAGTAGTATAGATGCGGCGAGGAAACTGTTTTTT. Amino acids: CASSIDAARKLFF.

The chain carries TRBV19 and TRBJ1-1; D not certain. Looked up from germline, CDR1 is LNHDA and CDR2 is SQIVND (reference sequence). Trimming cost V 4 bases and J 5 bases, with 11 bases left between them. The CDR3 spans 13 residues. The CDR3 loop reads CASSKEGRTEAFF. CDR3 sequence (DNA): TGTGCCAGTAGTAAGGAGGGAAGGACTGAAGCTTTCTTT.

This clone was detected a few times. The chain uses TRBV7-2 and TRBJ2-5; D perhaps matches TRBD2 (6 bases). The CDR3 covers 12 residues. The V end was cut by 5 bases, the J end by 4 bases, with 8 bases between. The germline gives CDR1 SGHTA, CDR2 FQGNSA. The CDR3 is CASSAGPETQYF. CDR3 coding DNA: TGTGCCAGCAGCGCGGGACCAGAGACCCAGTACTTC.

CDR3 amino acids: CASSLGQETQYF. The DNA of the CDR3 is TGTGCCAGCAGCTTAGGCCAAGAGACCCAGTACTTC. The chain recombines TRBV7-9 with TRBJ2-5; D remains unclear. Germline lookup yields CDR1 SEHNR and CDR2 FQNEAQ (reference sequence). V lost 1 base and J 1 base, leaving 1 base between the germline ends. The CDR3 sequence is 12 residues long.

V and J are TRBV6-5 and TRBJ2-5; TRBD1 might be the D (6 bases). The CDR3 contains 13 residues. V was clipped by 7 bases and J by 2 bases, with 11 bases between them. Germline loops: CDR1 MNHEY, CDR2 SVGAGI. The CDR3 region is CASTEDRQETQYF. The CDR3, as DNA: TGTGCCAGCACCGAGGACAGACAAGAGACCCAGTACTTC.

The chain is built from TRBV30 and TRBJ1-1; D not certain. Germline V CDR1 and CDR2: GTSNPN, SVGIG (reference sequence). The CDR3 loop spans 12 amino acids. The V gene lost 1 base and the J gene lost 3 bases, with 6 bases spanning the gap. In DNA form, the CDR3 reads TGTGCCTGGAGTGAGGGAGACACTGAAGCTTTCTTT. This gives the protein CAWSEGDTEAFF.

This clone was found once. The genes are TRBV19 and TRBJ2-4; no clear D gene. CDR1 and CDR2 (germline): LNHDA, SQIVND (reference sequence). V lost 6 bases, J lost 0 bases, and 9 bases lay in between. The CDR3 runs to 14 residues. The DNA of the CDR3 is TGTGCCAGTAGCCCGACGGTAGCCAAAAACATTCAGTACTTC. Translating it yields CASSPTVAKNIQYF.

The rearrangement links TRBV2 to TRBJ2-5; D possibly corresponds to TRBD2 (6 bases). This CDR3 comprises 15 residues. Germline V gene lookup returns CDR1 SNHLY and CDR2 FYNNEI. Trimming stripped 4 bases from V and 2 bases from J, with 14 bases between. The CDR3 sequence is CASSGGTFEQETQYF. CDR3 DNA sequence: TGTGCCAGCAGTGGAGGGACTTTCGAACAAGAGACCCAGTACTTC.

V gene TRBV21-1 combines with J gene TRBJ2-1; the table's D call of TRBD2 was not tested on the DNA. TRBV21-1 is described as a pseudogene. This CDR3 comprises 18 residues. The CDR3 DNA follows: TGTGCCAGCAGCATATCTCGAGCTAGCGGGGCTTTGTGGAATGAGCAGTTCTTC. Translation: CASSISRASGALWNEQFF.

The rearrangement uses TRBV14 and TRBJ2-3; D possibly corresponds to TRBD2 (5 bases). The CDR3 contains 13 residues. Germline V gene data show CDR1 as SGHDN and CDR2 as FVKESK. V was shortened by 3 bases and J by 4 bases, with 8 bases between the two germline ends. Written as DNA, the CDR3 is TGTGCCAGCAGCCAGGGAGTTCCAGATACGCAGTATTTT. This translates into CASSQGVPDTQYF.

This clone showed up just once. The rearrangement uses TRBV6-5 and TRBJ2-7; D is possibly TRBD1 or TRBD2 (5 bases each). V was cut by 6 bases and J by 2 bases, with 17 bases left in between. CDR1 is MNHEY, CDR2 SVGAGI, per germline. The CDR3 has 15 amino acids. In nucleotides, the CDR3 is TGTGCCAGCAGCGCCGGGACGGGACGAACCTACGAGCAGTACTTC. Translated, it gives CASSAGTGRTYEQYF.

The chain recombines TRBV7-2 with TRBJ1-5; tentative D call: TRBD1 (5 bases). The CDR3 is made up of 14 amino acids. Germline loops: CDR1 SGHTA, CDR2 FQGNSA. Trimming left V 0 bases short and J 4 bases short, with 7 bases between. The CDR3 is CASSLARVNQPQHF. The CDR3 region has the DNA TGTGCCAGCAGCTTAGCCAGGGTTAATCAGCCCCAGCATTTT.

This clone came up once. This rearrangement joins TRBV28 to TRBJ1-3; D is unresolved. Per the germline V gene, CDR1 is MDHEN and CDR2 is SYDVKM. The V gene lost 3 bases and the J gene lost 0 bases, with 9 bases spanning the gap. The CDR3 totals 15 residues. Here the CDR3 DNA reads TGTGCCAGCAGTTTTCAGTTTTACTCTGGAAACACCATATATTTT. It encodes CASSFQFYSGNTIYF. Full variable domain (missing parts from reference TRBV28 and TRBJ1-3): DVKVTQSSRYLVKRTGEKVFLECVQDMDHENMFWYRQDPGLGLRLIYFSYDVKMKEKGDIPEGYSVSREKKERFSLILESASTNQTSMYLCASSFQFYSGNTIYFGEGSWLTVV.

The chain employs TRBV27 and TRBJ2-7; no definite D call. The germline CDR1 and CDR2 sequences are MNHEY and SMNVEV (reference sequence). Trimming removed 2 bases at V and 3 bases at J, with 11 bases between. The CDR3 sequence is 14 residues long. Here the CDR3 reads CASSLQGLIYEQYF. For the CDR3, the DNA is TGTGCCAGCAGTTTACAAGGTCTGATCTACGAGCAGTACTTC.

The chain carries TRBV19 and TRBJ2-5; 10 nucleotides match TRBD1. The length of the CDR3 is 13 residues. The junction had 4 bases not matched to a gene; V was cut back by 7 bases and J by 5 bases. Germline V gene sequence: CDR1 LNHDA, CDR2 SQIVND (reference sequence). CDR3 bases: TGTGCCAGTAAGGGACAGGGGTGGGAGACCCAGTACTTC. Its translation: CASKGQGWETQYF.

The chain links TRBV9 to TRBJ2-3; no clear D gene. The germline CDR1 and CDR2 sequences are SGDLS and YYNGEE. V lost 4 bases and J 5 bases, leaving 8 bases between the germline ends. This CDR3 contains 12 residues. The CDR3 reads CASSSDRDTQYF. DNA for the CDR3: TGTGCCAGCAGCTCGGACCGAGATACGCAGTATTTT.

CDR3 amino acids: CASSVGSGPFSGNTIYF. CDR3 sequence (DNA): TGTGCCAGCAGCGTAGGATCAGGGCCCTTCTCTGGAAACACCATATATTTT. The chain uses TRBV9 and TRBJ1-3; D possibly corresponds to TRBD1 (5 bases). V lost 0 bases and J lost 0, with 13 bases in between. Germline V gene lookup returns CDR1 SGDLS and CDR2 YYNGEE. This CDR3 is 17 amino acids long.

V and J are TRBV7-2 and TRBJ2-3; 12 positions match TRBD2. This CDR3 region has 16 residues. CDR1 and CDR2 (germline): SGHTA, FQGNSA. Germline trimming cut 1 base from V and 3 bases from J; bases unmatched to any gene: 2. CDR3 nucleotides: TGTGCCAGCAGCTTAGGTACTAGCGGGGGGACAGATACGCAGTATTTT. It specifies CASSLGTSGGTDTQYF.

V and J are TRBV6-5 and TRBJ1-6; no definite D call. Trimming took off 6 bases at V and 5 bases at J, with 11 bases between the two ends. The CDR3 has 14 residues. Per germline, CDR1 MNHEY and CDR2 SVGAGI. Here the CDR3 DNA reads TGTGCCAGCAGCTTACAAGAAGATAATTCACCCCTCCACTTT. It specifies CASSLQEDNSPLHF.

The V and J genes are TRBV4-1 and TRBJ1-6; D is possibly TRBD1 (5 bases). Trimming removed 0 bases at V and 14 bases at J, with 17 bases between. Germline CDR1 and CDR2: MGHRA and YSYEKL. The CDR3 has 15 residues. CDR3 nucleotide sequence: TGCGCCAGCAGCCAAGATAGCGGCGGGGGTACGGCCCTCCACTTT. It translates to CASSQDSGGGTALHF.

This chain joins TRBV7-2 and TRBJ2-2, with 10 bases lining up with TRBD1. Trimming cost V 5 bases and J 4 bases; bases outside gene matches: 10. There are 17 residues in the CDR3. In germline, CDR1 is SGHTA, CDR2 FQGNSA. CDR3 in amino acids: CASSPLRQGASTGELFF. The CDR3 DNA sequence: TGTGCCAGCAGCCCCCTTCGACAGGGGGCTAGCACCGGGGAGCTGTTTTTT.

This chain uses TRBV5-4 with TRBJ2-3; D is unresolved. V was pared by 6 bases and J by 2 bases, with 13 bases between. The CDR3 consists of 14 residues. Germline assignment: CDR1 SGHNT and CDR2 YYREEE (reference sequence). The CDR3 sequence is CASTDRSSTDTQYF. CDR3 coding DNA: TGTGCCAGCACCGATCGGTCCTCCACAGATACGCAGTATTTT.

The gene calls are TRBV7-9 and TRBJ2-5; unclear D gene. The CDR3 has 14 amino acids. Trimming pared 3 bases from V and 3 bases from J, leaving 11 bases between. Germline V CDR1 and CDR2: SEHNR, FQNEAQ (reference sequence). The CDR3 DNA reads TGTGCCAGCAGCTTCTCCCATGGGGAAGAGACCCAGTACTTC. Protein sequence: CASSFSHGEETQYF.